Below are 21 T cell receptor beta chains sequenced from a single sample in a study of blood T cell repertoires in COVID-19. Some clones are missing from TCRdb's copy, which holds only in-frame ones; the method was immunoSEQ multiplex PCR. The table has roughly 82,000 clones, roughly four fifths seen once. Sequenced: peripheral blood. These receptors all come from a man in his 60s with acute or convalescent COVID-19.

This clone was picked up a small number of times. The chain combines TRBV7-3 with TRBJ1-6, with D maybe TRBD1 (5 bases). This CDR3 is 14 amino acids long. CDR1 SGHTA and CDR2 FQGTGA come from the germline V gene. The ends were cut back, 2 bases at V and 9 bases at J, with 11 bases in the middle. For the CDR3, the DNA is TGTGCCAGCAGCTTACAGGGATCTGCTTCACCCCTCCACTTT. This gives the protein CASSLQGSASPLHF.

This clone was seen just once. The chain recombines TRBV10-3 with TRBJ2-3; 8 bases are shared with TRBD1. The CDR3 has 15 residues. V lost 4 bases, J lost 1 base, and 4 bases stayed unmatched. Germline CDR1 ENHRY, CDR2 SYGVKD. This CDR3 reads CAISARQGRTDTQYF. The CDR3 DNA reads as TGTGCCATCAGTGCACGACAGGGGCGCACAGATACGCAGTATTTT.

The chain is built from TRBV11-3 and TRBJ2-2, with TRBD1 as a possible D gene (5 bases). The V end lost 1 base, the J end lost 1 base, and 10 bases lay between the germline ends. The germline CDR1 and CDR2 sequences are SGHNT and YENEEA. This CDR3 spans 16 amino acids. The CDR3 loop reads CASSLGGALNTGELFF. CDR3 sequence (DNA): TGTGCCAGCAGCTTAGGTGGGGCCCTGAACACCGGGGAGCTGTTTTTT. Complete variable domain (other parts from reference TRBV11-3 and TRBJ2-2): EAGVVQSPRYKIIEKKQPVAFWCNPISGHNTLYWYLQNLGQGPELLIRYENEEAVDDSQLPKDRFSAERLKGVDSTLKIQPAELGDSAVYLCASSLGGALNTGELFFGEGSRLTVL.

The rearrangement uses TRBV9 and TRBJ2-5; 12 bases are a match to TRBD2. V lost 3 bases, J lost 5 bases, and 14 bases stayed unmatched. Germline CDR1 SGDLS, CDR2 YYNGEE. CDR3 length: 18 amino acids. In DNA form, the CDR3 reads TGTGCCAGCAGCGGCAACCCTTACCTAGCGGGGGGGCGCGAGACCCAGTACTTC. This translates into CASSGNPYLAGGRETQYF.

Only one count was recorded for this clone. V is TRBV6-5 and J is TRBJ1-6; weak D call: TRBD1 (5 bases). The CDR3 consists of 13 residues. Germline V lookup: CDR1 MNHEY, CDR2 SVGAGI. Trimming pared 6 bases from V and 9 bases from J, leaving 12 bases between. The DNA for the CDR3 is TGTGCCAGCAGGCAGGGTACGATTTCACCCCTCCACTTT. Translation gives CASRQGTISPLHF.

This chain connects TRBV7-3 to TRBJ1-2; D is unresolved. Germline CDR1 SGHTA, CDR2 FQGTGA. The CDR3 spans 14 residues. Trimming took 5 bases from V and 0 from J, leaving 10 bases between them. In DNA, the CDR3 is TGTGCCAGCAGCCCGACGGGTGCTAACTATGGCTACACCTTC. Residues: CASSPTGANYGYTF.

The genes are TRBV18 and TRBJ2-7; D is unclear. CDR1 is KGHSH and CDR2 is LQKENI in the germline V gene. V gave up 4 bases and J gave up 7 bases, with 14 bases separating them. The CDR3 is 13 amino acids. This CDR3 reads CASSLAETREQYF. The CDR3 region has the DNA TGTGCCAGCTCACTGGCCGAGACACGGGAGCAGTACTTC.

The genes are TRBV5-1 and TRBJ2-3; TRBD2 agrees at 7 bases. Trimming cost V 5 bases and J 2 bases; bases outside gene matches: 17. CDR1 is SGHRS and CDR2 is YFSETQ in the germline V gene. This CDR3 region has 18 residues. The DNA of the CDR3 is TGCGCCAGCAGTATGCTTCCCGGGACTATGAGTGTCACAGATACGCAGTATTTT. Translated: CASSMLPGTMSVTDTQYF.

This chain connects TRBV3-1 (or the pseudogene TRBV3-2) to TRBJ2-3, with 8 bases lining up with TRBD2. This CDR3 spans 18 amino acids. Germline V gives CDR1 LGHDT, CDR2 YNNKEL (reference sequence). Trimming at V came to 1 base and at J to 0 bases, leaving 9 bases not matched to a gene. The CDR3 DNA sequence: TGTGCCAGCAGCCAAGGGTGGCGGGGGGACCCTAGCACAGATACGCAGTATTTT. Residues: CASSQGWRGDPSTDTQYF.

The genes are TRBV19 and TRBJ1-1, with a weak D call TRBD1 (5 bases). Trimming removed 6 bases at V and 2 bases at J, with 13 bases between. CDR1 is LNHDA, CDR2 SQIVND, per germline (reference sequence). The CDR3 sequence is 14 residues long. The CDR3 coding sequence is TGTGCCAGTAGGCCCGCGGGGGGAAACACTGAAGCTTTCTTT. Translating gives CASRPAGGNTEAFF.

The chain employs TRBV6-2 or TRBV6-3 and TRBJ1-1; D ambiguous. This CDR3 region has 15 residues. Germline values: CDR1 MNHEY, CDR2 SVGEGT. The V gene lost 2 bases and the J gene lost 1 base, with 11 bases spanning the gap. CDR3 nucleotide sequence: TGTGCCAGCAGTTACGCGAGGAACGGGAACACTGAAGCTTTCTTT. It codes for CASSYARNGNTEAFF.

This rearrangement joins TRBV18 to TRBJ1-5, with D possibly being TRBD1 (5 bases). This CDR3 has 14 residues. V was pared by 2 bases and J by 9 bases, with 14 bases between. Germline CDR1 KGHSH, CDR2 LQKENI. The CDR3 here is CASSPGGEFSPQHF. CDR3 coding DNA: TGTGCCAGCTCACCAGGGGGGGAGTTTTCGCCCCAGCATTTT.

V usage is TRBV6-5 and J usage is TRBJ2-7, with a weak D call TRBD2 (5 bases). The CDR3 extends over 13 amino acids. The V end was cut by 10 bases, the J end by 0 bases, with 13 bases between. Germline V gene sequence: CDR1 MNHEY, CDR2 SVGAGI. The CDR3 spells CAILTRSSYEQYF. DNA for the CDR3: TGTGCCATCCTCACTAGGAGCTCCTACGAGCAGTACTTC.

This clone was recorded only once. CDR3 DNA sequence: TGCGCCAGCAGCCAAGAACTAGCGGGAGGGGATACGTTCTTC. Translated, it gives CASSQELAGGDTFF. The rearrangement links TRBV4-3 to TRBJ2-1, with 13 bases that match TRBD2. V shed 0 bases, J shed 15 bases, and the junction held 5 bases outside the gene matches. Per the germline V gene, CDR1 is LGHNA and CDR2 is YSLEER. This CDR3 region has 14 residues.

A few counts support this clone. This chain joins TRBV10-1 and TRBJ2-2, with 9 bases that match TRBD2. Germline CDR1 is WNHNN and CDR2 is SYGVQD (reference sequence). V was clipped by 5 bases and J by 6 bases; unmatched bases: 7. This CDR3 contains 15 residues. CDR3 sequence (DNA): TGCGCCAGCAGTAATAGCGGGAGAGAGGCCGGGGAGCTGTTTTTT. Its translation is CASSNSGREAGELFF.

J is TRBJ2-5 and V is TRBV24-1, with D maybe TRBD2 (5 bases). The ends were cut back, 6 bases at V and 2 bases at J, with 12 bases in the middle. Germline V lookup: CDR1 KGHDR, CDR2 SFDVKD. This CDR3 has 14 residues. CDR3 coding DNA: TGTGCCACCAGTAGCGGCAGGAGACAAGAGACCCAGTACTTC. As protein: CATSSGRRQETQYF.

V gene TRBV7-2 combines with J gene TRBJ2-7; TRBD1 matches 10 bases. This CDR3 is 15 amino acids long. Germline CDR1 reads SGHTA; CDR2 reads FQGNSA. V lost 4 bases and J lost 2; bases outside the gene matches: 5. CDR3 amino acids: CASSSTGTGAYEQYF. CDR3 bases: TGTGCCAGCAGCTCTACCGGGACAGGGGCCTACGAGCAGTACTTC.

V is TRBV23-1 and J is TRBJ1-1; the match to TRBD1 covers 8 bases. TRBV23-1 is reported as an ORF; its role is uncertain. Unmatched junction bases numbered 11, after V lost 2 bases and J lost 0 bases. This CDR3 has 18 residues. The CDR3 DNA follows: TGCGCCAGCAGTCAACATCCGGCGGCAGGGGGCCTGAACACTGAAGCTTTCTTT. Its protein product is CASSQHPAAGGLNTEAFF.

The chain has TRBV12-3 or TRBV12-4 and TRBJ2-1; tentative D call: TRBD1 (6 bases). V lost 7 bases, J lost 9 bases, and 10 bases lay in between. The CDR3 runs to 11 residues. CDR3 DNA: TGTGCCAGCACGGACAGCGCTGAGCAGTTCTTC. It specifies CASTDSAEQFF.

CDR3 sequence: CASSSQGYNQPQHF. The CDR3 DNA reads TGTGCCAGCAGTTCACAGGGTTACAATCAGCCCCAGCATTTT. The gene calls are TRBV6-5 and TRBJ1-5, with TRBD1 as a possible D gene (6 bases). Trimming stripped 4 bases from V and 3 bases from J, with 10 bases between. Germline CDR1 MNHEY, CDR2 SVGAGI. The CDR3 sequence is 14 residues long.

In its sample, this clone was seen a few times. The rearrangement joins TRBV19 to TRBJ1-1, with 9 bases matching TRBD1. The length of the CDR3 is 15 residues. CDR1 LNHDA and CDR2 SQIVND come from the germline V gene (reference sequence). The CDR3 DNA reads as TGTGCTACCCGACAGGGGGAGAGGAGGAACACTGAAGCTTTCTTT. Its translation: CATRQGERRNTEAFF.